The 14 T cell receptor beta chains below were found in one sample sequenced in a study of CD8+ T cells in alopecia areata. Extracted RNA was reverse transcribed, and the resulting cDNA served as sequencing template. Assay used: immunoSEQ multiplex PCR; TCRdb lists only in-frame clones, some missing. The sample holds around 270,000 clones, 58% seen once. This sample's treatment: oral pan-JAK inhibitor, 5-10 mg twice daily. The sequenced sample was CD4+ T cells sorted from blood, obtained at week 24, from a patient treated with tofacitinib. These receptors originate from a human donor with alopecia areata.

This clone was detected a few times. The CDR3: CAISESVLRGTGELFF. DNA for the CDR3: TGTGCCATCAGTGAGTCCGTCCTTCGTGGCACCGGGGAGCTGTTTTTT. The chain employs TRBV10-3 and TRBJ2-2; D not resolved. Trimming removed 0 bases at V and 4 bases at J, with 12 bases between. Germline CDR1 is ENHRY and CDR2 is SYGVKD. The CDR3 is 16 amino acids.

The chain links TRBV25-1 to TRBJ2-1; maybe TRBD1 (6 bases). V lost 2 bases, J lost 0 bases, and 11 bases lay in between. Looked up from germline, CDR1 is MGHDK and CDR2 is SYGVNS. The CDR3 has 16 residues. The CDR3 loop reads CASSETGISSYNEQFF. CDR3 bases: TGTGCCAGCAGTGAAACAGGGATAAGCTCCTACAATGAGCAGTTCTTC.

This chain joins TRBV7-2 and TRBJ1-1; the D is unclear. The CDR3 covers 14 residues. Trimming removed 0 bases from V and 1 base from J, with 6 bases in between. Germline values: CDR1 SGHTA, CDR2 FQGNSA. The CDR3 DNA reads as TGTGCCAGCAGCTTAGCGCGGACGAACACTGAAGCTTTCTTT. Its translation: CASSLARTNTEAFF.

The V call is TRBV20-1, the J call TRBJ1-2; D is uncertain. Trimming shortened V by 3 bases and J by 4 bases, and 3 bases separated the two germline ends. CDR3 length: 10 residues. CDR1 is DFQATT, CDR2 SNEGSKA, per germline (reference sequence). Written as DNA, the CDR3 is TGCAGTGCTAGCGGCTATGGCTACACCTTC. Translated, it gives CSASGYGYTF.

This sequence joins TRBV6-5 and TRBJ2-3, with TRBD2 matching over 8 bases. Germline V gene lookup returns CDR1 MNHEY and CDR2 SVGAGI. The CDR3 is 13 residues long. V gave up 10 bases and J gave up 3 bases; unmatched junction bases: 6. DNA of the CDR3: TGTGCCACATCGGGGGGGATGACAGATACGCAGTATTTT. Protein sequence: CATSGGMTDTQYF.

This chain connects TRBV4-2 to TRBJ1-2, with 7 bases identical to TRBD1. Germline CDR1 and CDR2: LGHNA and YNFKEQ. The CDR3 has 15 amino acids. V dropped 1 base and J dropped 4; count of bases not matched to a gene: 6. The CDR3 nucleotides read TGTGCCAGCAGCCAAGGAGACAGGGAGGCCTATGGCTACACCTTC. This encodes CASSQGDREAYGYTF.

This clone was counted a few times. This rearrangement joins TRBV11-2 to TRBJ2-3, with TRBD2 matching 9 bases. The V segment lost 3 bases and the J segment 8 bases; nucleotides outside the gene matches: 12. CDR3 length: 16 amino acids. The V gene's germline CDR1 is SGHAT and CDR2 FQNNGV. The CDR3 here is CASSFPLAGGTGTQYF. DNA for the CDR3: TGTGCCAGCAGCTTCCCCTTGGCGGGGGGGACGGGTACGCAGTATTTT.

The chain links TRBV29-1 to TRBJ1-2; D is undetermined. Trimming cost V 5 bases and J 6 bases, with 10 bases left between them. This CDR3 has 11 amino acids. The germline V gene encodes CDR1 SQVTM and CDR2 ANQGSEA. CDR3 sequence: CSVFWRDGYTF. The CDR3 bases are TGCAGCGTTTTCTGGAGGGATGGCTACACCTTC.

The rearrangement links TRBV7-2 to TRBJ2-1; D ambiguous. CDR1 and CDR2 (germline): SGHTA, FQGNSA. CDR3 length: 13 residues. V lost 5 bases, J lost 7 bases, and 12 bases lay in between. Here the CDR3 DNA reads TGTGCCAGCAGCATACAAGGGCGAAATGAGCAGTTCTTC. Protein product: CASSIQGRNEQFF.

Only one count was recorded for this clone. The chain uses TRBV6-6 and TRBJ2-7, with 8 bases aligning to TRBD1. With 2 bases clipped from V and 2 bases from J, the junction kept 5 bases outside the gene matches. This CDR3 is built from 15 residues. The germline gives CDR1 MNHNY, CDR2 SVGAGI (reference sequence). CDR3 protein: CASSYRQGPAYEQYF. CDR3 coding DNA: TGTGCCAGCAGTTACCGACAGGGGCCTGCCTACGAGCAGTACTTC.

To note about this clone: A read error may produce the germline difference seen at one junction end. The rearrangement links TRBV27 to TRBJ1-2; D may be TRBD1 (5 bases). Germline CDR1 MNHEY, CDR2 SMNVEV (reference sequence). The CDR3 consists of 11 residues. The CDR3 coding sequence is TGTGCCAGCAGCCGAGACGGTTATGGGGGTTTC. Translated, it gives CASSRDGYGGF.

The chain combines TRBV5-4 with TRBJ2-1, with 8 bases fitting TRBD2. With 4 bases clipped from V and 6 bases from J, the junction kept 12 bases outside the gene matches. Germline V gene lookup returns CDR1 SGHNT and CDR2 YYREEE (reference sequence). CDR3 length: 16 residues. This chain's CDR3 is CASSIGLAQLSNEQFF. For the CDR3, the DNA is TGTGCCAGCAGCATAGGACTAGCCCAATTAAGCAATGAGCAGTTCTTC.

This clone was recorded once. This sequence joins TRBV5-4 and TRBJ1-6, with D uncertain. The CDR3 runs 15 residues. Deletions cut 0 bases from V and 7 bases from J, with 11 bases between. Germline CDR1 SGHNT, CDR2 YYREEE (reference sequence). The CDR3 DNA is TGTGCCAGCAGCTTGGCGTCCGCCTCAAATTCACCCCTCCACTTT. It is translated as CASSLASASNSPLHF.

This clone was seen only once. V gene TRBV2 combines with J gene TRBJ2-1; 7 nucleotides match TRBD2. V shed 3 bases, J shed 15 bases, and the junction held 5 bases outside the gene matches. Germline loops: CDR1 SNHLY, CDR2 FYNNEI. This CDR3 has 11 residues. The DNA for the CDR3 is TGTGCCAGCAGTGACCCAGCGGGGCCGTTCTTC. Translation gives CASSDPAGPFF.